A selection of T cell receptor beta chains follows, all from one sample in a study of regulatory T cells in long-lasting Graves disease. TCRdb used MiXCR to reprocess the multiplex PCR reads, holding one entry per CDR3 protein. The table records 360,000 or so distinct CDR3 sequences, approximately 16% of them present only once. The same data also went into a second study, on T cells in Graves' hyperthyroidism and ophthalmopathy.

The starting material was peripheral blood mononuclear cells (PBMCs), obtained at new diagnosis, from a patient treated with antithyroid drugs. All receptors derive from a man aged 35-49 years with Graves disease. The CDR3 runs from the conserved cysteine through the conserved F or W. The order of the fields is clone size, J gene, V gene, D gene, CDR3 protein, CDR3 DNA. The D gene is left open where the match is weak. The size of a clone is reported for some rows only, either as once, few or many, or as a class for expanded clones.

abundance: many; j_gene: TRBJ2-7; v_gene: TRBV3-1; d_gene: .; CDR3aa: CASSQVAASYEQYF; CDR3nt: TGTGCCAGCAGCCAAGTAGCGGCAAGTTACGAGCAGTACTTC
abundance: once; j_gene: TRBJ2-6; v_gene: TRBV12-5; d_gene: .; CDR3aa: CASGLVPRGANVLTF; CDR3nt: TGTGCTAGTGGTTTGGTACCTCGGGGGGCCAACGTCCTGACTTTC
abundance: many; j_gene: TRBJ2-3; v_gene: TRBV30; d_gene: .; CDR3aa: CAWRAGGTRRTDTQYF; CDR3nt: TGTGCCTGGAGGGCTGGGGGGACGAGGCGGACAGATACGCAGTATTTT
abundance: few; j_gene: TRBJ1-4; v_gene: TRBV2; d_gene: .; CDR3aa: CASRDRGGGAFEKPFF; CDR3nt: TGTGCCAGCAGAGACCGAGGGGGGGGCGCCTTCGAAAAACCGTTTTTT
abundance: .; j_gene: TRBJ2-3; v_gene: TRBV10-2; d_gene: TRBD2; CDR3aa: CASSRLAGEDTQYF; CDR3nt: TGCGCCAGCTCCCGACTAGCGGGTGAAGATACGCAGTATTTT
abundance: .; j_gene: TRBJ2-3; v_gene: TRBV2; d_gene: TRBD2; CDR3aa: CASRFGGGGTDTQYF; CDR3nt: TGTGCCAGCAGATTCGGGGGGGGCGGCACAGATACGCAGTATTTT
abundance: .; j_gene: TRBJ1-1; v_gene: TRBV4-2; d_gene: .; CDR3aa: CASSPLGINMNTEAFF; CDR3nt: TGTGCCAGCAGCCCATTAGGGATTAACATGAACACTGAAGCTTTCTTT
abundance: many; j_gene: TRBJ2-4; v_gene: TRBV11-2; d_gene: TRBD1; CDR3aa: CASSLRQGENIQYF; CDR3nt: TGTGCCAGCAGCTTACGACAGGGGGAAAACATTCAGTACTTC
abundance: many; j_gene: TRBJ2-7; v_gene: TRBV5-1; d_gene: TRBD1; CDR3aa: CASSSRDSFDEQYF; CDR3nt: TGCGCCAGCAGCTCCCGGGACAGTTTCGACGAGCAGTACTTC
abundance: many; j_gene: TRBJ1-1; v_gene: TRBV6-1; d_gene: .; CDR3aa: CASRNTGYQDTEAFF; CDR3nt: TGTGCCAGCAGAAATACAGGGTATCAGGACACTGAAGCTTTCTTT
abundance: many; j_gene: TRBJ1-1; v_gene: TRBV2; d_gene: .; CDR3aa: CASSEGPGREAFF; CDR3nt: TGTGCCAGCAGTGAAGGGCCGGGACGTGAAGCTTTCTTT
abundance: many; j_gene: TRBJ1-1; v_gene: TRBV18; d_gene: .; CDR3aa: CASSPERNSNTEAFF; CDR3nt: TGTGCCAGCTCACCGGAGAGGAATTCGAACACTGAAGCTTTCTTT
abundance: many; j_gene: TRBJ2-1; v_gene: TRBV4-2; d_gene: .; CDR3aa: CASSQDDWGFSSYNEQFF; CDR3nt: TGTGCCAGCAGCCAAGATGATTGGGGCTTTAGCTCCTACAATGAGCAGTTCTTC
abundance: few; j_gene: TRBJ2-3; v_gene: TRBV4-3; d_gene: .; CDR3aa: CASSVREGAADTQYF; CDR3nt: TGCGCCAGCAGCGTCCGGGAAGGGGCAGCAGATACGCAGTATTTT
abundance: many; j_gene: TRBJ2-7; v_gene: TRBV18; d_gene: .; CDR3aa: CASSPPGQGGYEQYF; CDR3nt: TGTGCCAGCTCACCACCCGGGCAAGGCGGCTACGAGCAGTACTTC
abundance: many; j_gene: TRBJ2-7; v_gene: TRBV4-3; d_gene: TRBD1; CDR3aa: CASSHSGTGDEQYF; CDR3nt: TGCGCCAGCAGCCACTCCGGGACAGGGGACGAGCAGTACTTC
abundance: .; j_gene: TRBJ2-1; v_gene: TRBV4-2; d_gene: TRBD2; CDR3aa: CASSQPGLSGGVYNEQFF; CDR3nt: TGTGCCAGCAGCCAACCCGGGCTAAGCGGGGGGGTATACAATGAGCAGTTCTTC
abundance: many; j_gene: TRBJ2-7; v_gene: TRBV6-1; d_gene: .; CDR3aa: CASRAGWSYEQYF; CDR3nt: TGTGCCAGCCGGGCAGGGTGGTCCTACGAGCAGTACTTC
abundance: many; j_gene: TRBJ2-7; v_gene: TRBV20-1; d_gene: TRBD2; CDR3aa: CSARDRRRLAGPMDEQYF; CDR3nt: TGCAGTGCTAGAGATCGTAGGAGACTAGCGGGCCCTATGGACGAGCAGTACTTC
abundance: .; j_gene: TRBJ2-2; v_gene: TRBV3-1; d_gene: .; CDR3aa: CASTLSGPYPSANTGELFF; CDR3nt: TGTGCCAGCACCTTGTCCGGCCCCTATCCTAGCGCGAACACCGGGGAGCTGTTTTTT
abundance: .; j_gene: TRBJ1-4; v_gene: TRBV4-3; d_gene: TRBD1; CDR3aa: CASSQGDRDGEKLFF; CDR3nt: TGCGCCAGCAGCCAAGGGGACAGGGATGGTGAAAAACTGTTTTTT
abundance: many; j_gene: TRBJ1-1; v_gene: TRBV20-1; d_gene: .; CDR3aa: CSGVDMNTEAFF; CDR3nt: TGCAGTGGGGTGGATATGAACACTGAAGCTTTCTTT